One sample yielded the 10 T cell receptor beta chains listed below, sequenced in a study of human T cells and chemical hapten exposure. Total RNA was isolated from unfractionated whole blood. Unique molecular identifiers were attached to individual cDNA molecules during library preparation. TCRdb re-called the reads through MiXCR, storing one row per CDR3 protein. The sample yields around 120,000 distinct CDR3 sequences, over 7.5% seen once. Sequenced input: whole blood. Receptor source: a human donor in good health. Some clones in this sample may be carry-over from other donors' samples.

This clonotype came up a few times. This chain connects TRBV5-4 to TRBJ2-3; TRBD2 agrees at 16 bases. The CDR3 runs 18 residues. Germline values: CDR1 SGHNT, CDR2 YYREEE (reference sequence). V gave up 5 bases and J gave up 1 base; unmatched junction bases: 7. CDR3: CASSPGTSGGARTDTQYF. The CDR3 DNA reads TGTGCCAGCAGTCCCGGGACTAGCGGGGGGGCTCGCACAGATACGCAGTATTTT.

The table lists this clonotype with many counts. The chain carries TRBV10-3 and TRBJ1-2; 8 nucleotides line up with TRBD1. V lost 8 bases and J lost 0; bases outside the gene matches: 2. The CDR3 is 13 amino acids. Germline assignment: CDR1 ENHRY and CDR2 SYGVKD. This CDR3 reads CAIGTGANYGYTF. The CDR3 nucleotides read TGTGCCATCGGGACAGGCGCTAACTATGGCTACACCTTC.

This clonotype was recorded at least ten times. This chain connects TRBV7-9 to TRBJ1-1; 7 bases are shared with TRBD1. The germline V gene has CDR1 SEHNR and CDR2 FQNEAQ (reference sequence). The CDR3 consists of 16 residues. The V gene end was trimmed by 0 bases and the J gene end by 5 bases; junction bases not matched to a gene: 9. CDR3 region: CASSLAIGQAGTEAFF. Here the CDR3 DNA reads TGTGCCAGCAGCTTAGCGATAGGACAGGCGGGGACTGAAGCTTTCTTT. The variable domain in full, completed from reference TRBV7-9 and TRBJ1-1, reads DTGVSQNPRHKITKRGQNVTFRCDPISEHNRLYWYRQTLGQGPEFLTYFQNEAQLEKSRLLSDRFSAERPKGSFSTLEIQRTEQGDSAMYLCASSLAIGQAGTEAFFGQGTRLTVV.

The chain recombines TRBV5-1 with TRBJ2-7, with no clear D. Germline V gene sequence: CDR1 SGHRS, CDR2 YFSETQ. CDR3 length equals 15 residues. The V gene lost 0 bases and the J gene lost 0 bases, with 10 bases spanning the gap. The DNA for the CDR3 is TGCGCCAGCAGCTTGGTTAGCTTCTCCTCCTACGAGCAGTACTTC. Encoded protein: CASSLVSFSSYEQYF.

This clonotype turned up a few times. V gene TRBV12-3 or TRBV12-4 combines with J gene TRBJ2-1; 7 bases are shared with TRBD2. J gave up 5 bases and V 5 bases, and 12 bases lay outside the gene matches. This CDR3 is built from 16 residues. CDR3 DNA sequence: TGTGCCAGCAGTCCAGCTTGGGGGGGGAATGACAATGAGCAGTTCTTC. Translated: CASSPAWGGNDNEQFF.

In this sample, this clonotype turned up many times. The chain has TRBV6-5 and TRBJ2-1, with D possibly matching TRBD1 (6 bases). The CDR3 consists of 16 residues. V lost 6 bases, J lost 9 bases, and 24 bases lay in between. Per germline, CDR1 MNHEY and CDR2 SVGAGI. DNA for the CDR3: TGTGCCAGCAGCTCTCCGAAGGCTAGGGGGAGTCGTGAGCAGTTCTTC. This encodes CASSSPKARGSREQFF.

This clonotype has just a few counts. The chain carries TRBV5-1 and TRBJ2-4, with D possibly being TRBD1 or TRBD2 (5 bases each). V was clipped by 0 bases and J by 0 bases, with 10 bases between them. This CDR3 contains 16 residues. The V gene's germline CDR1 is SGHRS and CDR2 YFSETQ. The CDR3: CASSLEGTGAKNIQYF. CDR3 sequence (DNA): TGCGCCAGCAGCTTGGAGGGGACGGGAGCCAAAAACATTCAGTACTTC.

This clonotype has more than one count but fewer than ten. CDR3 in DNA: TGTGCCAGCAGCCCTCAAAAATCATCCGGGACGGCGAACACCGGGGAGCTGTTTTTT. Translated: CASSPQKSSGTANTGELFF. The chain employs TRBV4-2 and TRBJ2-2; D is perhaps TRBD1 or TRBD2 (5 bases each). CDR1 and CDR2 from the germline V gene are LGHNA and YNFKEQ. The CDR3 runs to 19 residues. Trimming shortened V by 4 bases and J by 0 bases, and 21 bases separated the two germline ends.

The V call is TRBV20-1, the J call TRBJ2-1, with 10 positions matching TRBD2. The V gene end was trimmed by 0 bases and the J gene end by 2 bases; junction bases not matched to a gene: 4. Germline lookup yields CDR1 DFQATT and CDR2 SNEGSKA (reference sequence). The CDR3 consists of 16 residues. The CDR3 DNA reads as TGCAGTGCTAGAGATTTCAGCGGGAGGGCCTACAATGAGCAGTTCTTC. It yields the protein CSARDFSGRAYNEQFF.

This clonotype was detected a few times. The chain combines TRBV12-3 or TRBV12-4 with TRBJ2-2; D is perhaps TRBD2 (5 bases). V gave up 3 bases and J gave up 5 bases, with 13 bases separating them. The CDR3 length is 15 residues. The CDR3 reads CASSFLRVGTGELFF. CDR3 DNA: TGTGCCAGCAGTTTTTTGAGGGTCGGTACCGGGGAGCTGTTTTTT.